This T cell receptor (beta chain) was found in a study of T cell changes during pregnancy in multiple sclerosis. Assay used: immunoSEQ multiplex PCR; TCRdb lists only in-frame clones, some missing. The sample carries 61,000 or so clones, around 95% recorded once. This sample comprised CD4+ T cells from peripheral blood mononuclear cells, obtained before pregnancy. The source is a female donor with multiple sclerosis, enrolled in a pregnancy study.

The CDR3 nucleotides are TGTGCCAGTAGTATAATTGGAGCTTCTGGAAACACCATATATTTT. Translated, it gives CASSIIGASGNTIYF. The chain is built from TRBV19 and TRBJ1-3, with D unresolved. Per germline, CDR1 LNHDA and CDR2 SQIVND (reference sequence). The CDR3 loop spans 15 amino acids. V gave up 2 bases and J gave up 1 base, with 9 bases separating them.